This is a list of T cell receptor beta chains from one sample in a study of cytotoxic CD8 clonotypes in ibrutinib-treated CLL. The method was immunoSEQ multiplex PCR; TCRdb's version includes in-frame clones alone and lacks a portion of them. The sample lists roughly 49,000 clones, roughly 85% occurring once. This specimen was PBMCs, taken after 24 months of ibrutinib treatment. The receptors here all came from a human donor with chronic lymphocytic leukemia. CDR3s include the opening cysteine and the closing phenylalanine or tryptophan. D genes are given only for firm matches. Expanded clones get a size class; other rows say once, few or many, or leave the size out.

TGTGCCACCTCGGACAGGTGGAGCACAGATACGCAGTATTTT,CATSDRWSTDTQYF,TRBV6-5,few,TRBD1,TRBJ2-3
TGTGCCTGGACCCGGAGGGGTGGGCCCGGCTATGGCTACACCTTC,CAWTRRGGPGYGYTF,TRBV30,once,-,TRBJ1-2
TGTGCCAGCACGACAAGACAGGGGGCGGGCGAAAAACTGTTTTTT,CASTTRQGAGEKLFF,TRBV2,-,TRBD1,TRBJ1-4
TGTGCCAGCAGACCCCAGAACACTGAAGCTTTCTTT,CASRPQNTEAFF,TRBV11-1,-,-,TRBJ1-1
TGTGCCAGCAGTTTGGAGGGGAACACTGAAGCTTTCTTT,CASSLEGNTEAFF,TRBV28,-,-,TRBJ1-1
TGTGCCAGCAGCCGTCTAGGGCCGGGTACGCAGTATTTT,CASSRLGPGTQYF,TRBV7-2,-,-,TRBJ2-3
TGTGCCTGGAGCCCTTATGCCCAGACAGGGACGAGAACTGAAGCTTTCTTT,CAWSPYAQTGTRTEAFF,TRBV30,-,TRBD1,TRBJ1-1
TGTGCCAGCAGCTTCAGCTATAGCAATCAGCCCCAGCATTTT,CASSFSYSNQPQHF,TRBV7-2,-,-,TRBJ1-5
TGTGCCAGCGACAGAACAGGGAGCGGTGAGCAGTTCTTC,CASDRTGSGEQFF,TRBV19,once,-,TRBJ2-1
TGTGCCAGCAGCCAAGATCGCCAGGGGGCGCGCACTGAAGCTTTCTTT,CASSQDRQGARTEAFF,TRBV4-2,-,TRBD1,TRBJ1-1
TGTGCCATCAGTGAGGGACAGGGGATCGAGCAGTACTTC,CAISEGQGIEQYF,TRBV10-3,-,TRBD1,TRBJ2-7
TGTGCCATCAGACCAGACAGGAGCACAGATACGCAGTATTTT,CAIRPDRSTDTQYF,TRBV10-3,-,-,TRBJ2-3
TGTGCCATCTCCGACAGGACCAATCAGCCCCAGCATTTT,CAISDRTNQPQHF,TRBV19,few,-,TRBJ1-5
TGTGCCAGCAGTGAAGATCCAGCGGGACAACAAGAGACCCAGTACTTC,CASSEDPAGQQETQYF,TRBV6-1,few,-,TRBJ2-5
TGTGCCAGCAGCTTCTGGGGTGGGACTGAAGCTTTCTTT,CASSFWGGTEAFF,TRBV13,once,-,TRBJ1-1
TGTGCCAGCAGCGCCCGGGACAGGGAGCCTGGAAACACCATATATTTT,CASSARDREPGNTIYF,TRBV7-9,-,TRBD1,TRBJ1-3
TGTGCCACCAGCAGGCCTAGCGGGAGCACAGATACGCAGTATTTT,CATSRPSGSTDTQYF,TRBV15,-,TRBD2,TRBJ2-3
TGTGCCAGCAGCCAGCGGAGGGGGCGCACAGATACGCAGTATTTT,CASSQRRGRTDTQYF,TRBV2,-,-,TRBJ2-3
TGTGCCAGCAGCTCCAGAGGGCAACTGAACACTGAAGCTTTCTTT,CASSSRGQLNTEAFF,TRBV5-6,-,-,TRBJ1-1
TGTGCCAGTTTGAAGGACAGGGCAGGTAATGAGCAGTTCTTC,CASLKDRAGNEQFF,TRBV2,once,TRBD1,TRBJ2-1
TGTGCCAGCAGCTTGGGGACTTTATCCTACGAGCAGTACTTC,CASSLGTLSYEQYF,TRBV5-5,-,-,TRBJ2-7
TGTGCCAGTAGTATAGAGGGAACAGGGAGGGAGTTCTTC,CASSIEGTGREFF,TRBV19,once,-,TRBJ2-1
TGTGCCAGCAGCATAGACAGGGGACCCGGGGAGCTGTTTTTT,CASSIDRGPGELFF,TRBV21-1,-,-,TRBJ2-2
TGTGCCAGCAGCGAACCGACGCGGACGGGAGGCTACACCTTC,CASSEPTRTGGYTF,TRBV2,once,-,TRBJ1-2
TGTGTTTCGGGGCTGAACACTGAAGCTTTCTTT,CVSGLNTEAFF,TRBV6-5,once,-,TRBJ1-1
TGTGCCAGCAGCCAAGGGACAGGGGCGCCACCCGGTGAGCAGTTCTTC,CASSQGTGAPPGEQFF,TRBV4-2,-,TRBD1,TRBJ2-1
TGCGCCAGCAGCCAAGATCACGGATCACCCTACGAGCAGTACTTC,CASSQDHGSPYEQYF,TRBV4-3,once,-,TRBJ2-7
TGTGCCAGCAGTTTCGGCAATCAGCCCCAGCATTTT,CASSFGNQPQHF,TRBV28,few,-,TRBJ1-5
TGTGCCAGCAGCGTAGTGGAAGGTGTTGGCGAGCAGTACTTC,CASSVVEGVGEQYF,TRBV9,-,-,TRBJ2-7
TGCGCCAGCAGTGAGGGGACAGGCTATGGCTACACCTTC,CASSEGTGYGYTF,TRBV10-1,few,TRBD1,TRBJ1-2
TGCGCCAGCAGCCAAGATCACAGCGGGGGAAACAATGAGCAGTTCTTC,CASSQDHSGGNNEQFF,TRBV4-3,few,TRBD2,TRBJ2-1
TGTGCCAGCAGTGAAGAAATGGCCAACACCTTC,CASSEEMANTF,TRBV6-1,-,-,TRBJ1-2
TGTGCCAGCAGCCCACTAGAAGGGATCCAAGAGACCCAGTACTTC,CASSPLEGIQETQYF,TRBV9,-,-,TRBJ2-5
TGTGCCAGTAAACGGGGGGGAGAGGTCGACGAGCAGTACTTC,CASKRGGEVDEQYF,TRBV6-1,-,TRBD2,TRBJ2-7
TGTGCCAGCAGCGGATGGTTGGGTGAGACCCAGTACTTC,CASSGWLGETQYF,TRBV7-2,once,-,TRBJ2-5
TGTGCCAGTAGTATGAGGGACGTCAACATTCAGTACTTC,CASSMRDVNIQYF,TRBV19,few,-,TRBJ2-4
TGTGCCAGCAGTGTAGTAGATCATAGCAATCAGCCCCAGCATTTT,CASSVVDHSNQPQHF,TRBV6-1,-,-,TRBJ1-5
TGTGCCAGCAGGCCTCGGACTAGCGGGAGGGTCTACGAGCAGTACTTC,CASRPRTSGRVYEQYF,TRBV6-6,-,TRBD2,TRBJ2-7
TGTGCCAGCAGTGAACTGGGACAGGGGGCAGGGGAGACCCAGTACTTC,CASSELGQGAGETQYF,TRBV6-1,-,TRBD1,TRBJ2-5
TGCAGCGTTGCCTATGTTCAGGGGCGGGAGACCCAGTACTTC,CSVAYVQGRETQYF,TRBV29-1,-,-,TRBJ2-5
TGTGCCAGCAGCTTACGGGGATCGAACACTGAAGCTTTCTTT,CASSLRGSNTEAFF,TRBV11-3,-,-,TRBJ1-1